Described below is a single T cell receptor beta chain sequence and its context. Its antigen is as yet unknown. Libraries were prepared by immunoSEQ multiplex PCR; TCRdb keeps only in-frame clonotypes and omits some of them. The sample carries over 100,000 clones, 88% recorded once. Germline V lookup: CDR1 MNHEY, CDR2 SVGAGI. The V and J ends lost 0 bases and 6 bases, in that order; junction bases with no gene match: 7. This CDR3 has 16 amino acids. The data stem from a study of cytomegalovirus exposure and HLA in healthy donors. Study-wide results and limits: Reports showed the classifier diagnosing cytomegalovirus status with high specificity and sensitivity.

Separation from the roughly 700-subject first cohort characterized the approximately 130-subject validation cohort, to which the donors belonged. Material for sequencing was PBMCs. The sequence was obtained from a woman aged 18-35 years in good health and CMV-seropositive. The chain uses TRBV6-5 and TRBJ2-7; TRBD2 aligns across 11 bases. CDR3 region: CASSYSIAGGPGEQYF. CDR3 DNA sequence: TGTGCCAGCAGTTACTCGATAGCGGGAGGGCCCGGCGAGCAGTACTTC.